These 14 T cell receptor beta chains came from one sample sequenced in a study of vaccination effects on CD4 cells after COVID-19. Antigen-specific CD4+ T cells were first expanded with viral peptide pools by the ViraFEST assay and only then sequenced. Following culture for about ten days, CD4+ T cells were isolated. Testing of the vaccine recipients showed negative nucleocapsid antibodies and no prior SARS-CoV-2 infection. Antigens of these TCRs are unknown. Measured with immunoSEQ multiplex PCR; TCRdb has only the in-frame clones, and not every one. This sample has tens of thousands of clones, with about four fifths found just once. This sample comprised CD4+ T cells from PBMCs cultured with HCoV-NL63 spike peptides, obtained before COVID-19 vaccination. These receptors originate from a human donor who received a COVID-19 vaccine.

V gene TRBV29-1 combines with J gene TRBJ1-1, with 9 bases that match TRBD1. This CDR3 spans 13 amino acids. Per the germline V gene, CDR1 is SQVTM and CDR2 is ANQGSEA. V shed 6 bases, J shed 6 bases, and the junction held 8 bases outside the gene matches. The CDR3 sequence: CSVGQGPVAEAFF. As DNA, the CDR3 is TGCAGCGTCGGACAGGGGCCGGTGGCTGAAGCTTTCTTT.

The V call is TRBV6-5, the J call TRBJ1-1; 9 bases are shared with TRBD1. Unmatched junction bases numbered 3, after V lost 6 bases and J lost 4 bases. Germline CDR1 is MNHEY and CDR2 is SVGAGI. The CDR3 extends over 13 amino acids. The CDR3 here is CASRLTGGTEAFF. CDR3 DNA: TGTGCCAGCAGGTTGACAGGGGGCACTGAAGCTTTCTTT.

This clone was counted only a few times. At one end the junction does not follow the germline gene, possibly because of a read error. This chain joins TRBV7-2 and TRBJ2-4; TRBD2 is a possible D gene (5 bases). CDR3 length: 12 amino acids. Germline CDR1 reads SGHTA; CDR2 reads FQGNSA. The CDR3 loop is CASSLDLGRKDF. CDR3 coding DNA: TGTGCCAGCAGCTTAGATCTGGGGAGAAAGGACTTC.

The chain recombines TRBV28 with TRBJ2-3, with D unclear. Per the germline V gene, CDR1 is MDHEN and CDR2 is SYDVKM. The ends were cut back, 8 bases at V and 0 bases at J, with 9 bases in the middle. This CDR3 contains 13 residues. In DNA form, the CDR3 reads TGTGCCAGCCGTCAGCCGAGCACAGATACGCAGTATTTT. Translated: CASRQPSTDTQYF.

The chain is built from TRBV3-1 (or the pseudogene TRBV3-2) and TRBJ1-1, with D unclear. Germline CDR1 and CDR2: LGHDT and YNNKEL (reference sequence). CDR3 length: 12 residues. V gave up 3 bases and J gave up 8 bases, with 10 bases separating them. The DNA for the CDR3 is TGTGCCAGCAGCCAGAAGGGTGAAGAAGCTTTCTTT. It codes for CASSQKGEEAFF.

The chain uses TRBV18 and TRBJ1-4; 7 bases align to TRBD1. The trim removed 6 bases at V and 3 bases at J, leaving 10 bases unmatched. This CDR3 is built from 16 residues. Germline V lookup: CDR1 KGHSH, CDR2 LQKENI. The CDR3 DNA follows: TGTGCCAGCTCCTTTAATTCGGGACAGTCTAATGAAAAACTGTTTTTT. Amino acids: CASSFNSGQSNEKLFF.

This clone was detected a few times. This sequence joins TRBV5-6 and TRBJ2-1; D is perhaps TRBD1 (5 bases). The CDR3 consists of 12 residues. The ends were cut back, 6 bases at V and 7 bases at J, with 11 bases in the middle. Looked up from germline, CDR1 is SGHDT and CDR2 is YYEEEE. The CDR3 is CASNQGGNEQFF. The CDR3 nucleotides are TGTGCCAGCAACCAGGGTGGAAATGAGCAGTTCTTC. The entire variable domain, with the rest obtained from reference TRBV5-6 and TRBJ2-1, is as follows: DAGVTQSPTHLIKTRGQQVTLRCSPKSGHDTVSWYQQALGQGPQFIFQYYEEEERQRGNFPDRFSGHQFPNYSSELNVNALLLGDSALYLCASNQGGNEQFFGPGTRLTVL.

The CDR3 protein is CASSYTESAGGRETQYF. The CDR3 nucleotides are TGCGCCAGCAGCTATACTGAGTCGGCGGGGGGTAGGGAGACCCAGTACTTC. The chain combines TRBV4-1 with TRBJ2-5; 8 positions match TRBD2. V shed 5 bases and J 5 bases; nucleotides not matched to a gene: 16. Germline assignment: CDR1 MGHRA and CDR2 YSYEKL. This CDR3 region has 17 residues.

The gene calls are TRBV19 and TRBJ2-1; 9 bases align to TRBD1. This CDR3 has 17 amino acids. CDR1 LNHDA and CDR2 SQIVND come from the germline V gene (reference sequence). Trimming at V came to 6 bases and at J to 9 bases, leaving 18 bases not matched to a gene. The CDR3 DNA is TGTGCCAGTAGGCGATGGGGAAGGGGACAGGGTGATCGTGAGCAGTTCTTC. It yields the protein CASRRWGRGQGDREQFF.

This rearrangement joins TRBV2 to TRBJ1-6; possible D gene TRBD1, 5 bases. The V gene lost 6 bases and the J gene lost 6 bases, with 15 bases spanning the gap. This CDR3 is 15 amino acids long. Germline lookup yields CDR1 SNHLY and CDR2 FYNNEI. The DNA for the CDR3 is TGTGCCAGCAGCCCAGGTGGGGGATCTAATTCACCCCTCCACTTT. Translation gives CASSPGGGSNSPLHF.

The rearrangement links TRBV28 to TRBJ1-2; the match to TRBD1 covers 8 bases. With V trimmed by 5 bases and J by 8 bases, 4 bases remained unmatched. The CDR3 loop spans 12 amino acids. Germline CDR1 MDHEN, CDR2 SYDVKM. The CDR3 protein is CASSLGTGGYTF. In DNA, the CDR3 is TGTGCCAGCAGTCTCGGGACAGGAGGCTACACCTTC.

This rearrangement joins TRBV12-3 or TRBV12-4 to TRBJ1-2; 10 nucleotides align to TRBD1. There are 13 residues in the CDR3. Unmatched junction bases numbered 2, after V lost 6 bases and J lost 4 bases. The CDR3 protein is CASRTGGSYGYTF. The CDR3 DNA sequence: TGTGCCAGCAGGACAGGGGGCTCCTATGGCTACACCTTC.

This clone was picked up one time. The CDR3 loop reads CASSLAGGLRAVGDIQYF. CDR3 DNA sequence: TGCGCCAGCAGCTTGGCCGGGGGCCTAAGAGCGGTTGGGGACATTCAGTACTTC. The genes are TRBV5-1 and TRBJ2-4; D might be TRBD1 or TRBD2, each matching 6 bases. Germline CDR1 is SGHRS and CDR2 is YFSETQ. The CDR3 spans 18 residues. The V gene lost 0 bases and the J gene lost 8 bases, with 24 bases spanning the gap. Full variable domain (remainder filled in from reference TRBV5-1 and TRBJ2-4): KAGVTQTPRYLIKTRGQQVTLSCSPISGHRSVSWYQQTPGQGLQFLFEYFSETQRNKGNFPGRFSGRQFSNSRSEMNVSTLELGDSALYLCASSLAGGLRAVGDIQYFGAGTRLSVL.

This clone was found a few times. J is TRBJ2-3 and V is TRBV5-1; D not certain. Germline CDR1 and CDR2: SGHRS and YFSETQ. The CDR3 is 15 residues long. The V and J ends lost 5 bases and 7 bases respectively, with 20 bases between them. The CDR3 nucleotides are TGCGCCAGCAGTTGGCTTGATCCTGAACTTAATACGCAGTATTTT. It translates to CASSWLDPELNTQYF. Full variable domain (rest looked up from reference TRBV5-1 and TRBJ2-3): KAGVTQTPRYLIKTRGQQVTLSCSPISGHRSVSWYQQTPGQGLQFLFEYFSETQRNKGNFPGRFSGRQFSNSRSEMNVSTLELGDSALYLCASSWLDPELNTQYFGPGTRLTVL.